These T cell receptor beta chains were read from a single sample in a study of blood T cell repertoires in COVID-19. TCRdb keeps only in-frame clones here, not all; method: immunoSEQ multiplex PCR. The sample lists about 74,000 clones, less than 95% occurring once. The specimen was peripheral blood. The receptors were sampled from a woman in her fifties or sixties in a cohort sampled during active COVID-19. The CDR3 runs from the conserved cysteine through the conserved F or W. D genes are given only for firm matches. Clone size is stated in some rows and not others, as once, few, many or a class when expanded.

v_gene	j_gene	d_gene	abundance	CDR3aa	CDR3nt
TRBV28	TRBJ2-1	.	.	CASSDFGDEQFF	TGTGCCAGCAGTGATTTCGGGGATGAGCAGTTCTTC
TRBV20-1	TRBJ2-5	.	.	CSARDQALRHF	TGCAGTGCTAGAGATCAGGCTCTTCGTCACTTC
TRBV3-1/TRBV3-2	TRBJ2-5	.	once	CASSQGTGSKTQYF	TGTGCCAGCAGCCAAGGGACTGGGTCCAAGACCCAGTACTTC
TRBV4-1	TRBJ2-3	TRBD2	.	CASSQAGTSGRAADTQYF	TGCGCCAGCAGCCAAGCCGGGACTAGCGGGAGGGCCGCAGATACGCAGTATTTT
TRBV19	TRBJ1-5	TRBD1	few	CASTNGQGSNQPQHF	TGTGCCAGTACAAATGGACAGGGGAGCAATCAGCCCCAGCATTTT
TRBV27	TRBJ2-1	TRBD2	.	CASSPLAGGAYNEQFF	TGTGCCAGCAGTCCCTTAGCGGGAGGGGCCTACAATGAACAGTTCTTC
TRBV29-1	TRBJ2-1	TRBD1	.	CSVSSGQGRRSNEQFF	TGCAGCGTTTCGTCGGGACAGGGTAGGAGGTCCAATGAGCAGTTCTTC
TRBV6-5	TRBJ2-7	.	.	CASSSLYEQYF	TGTGCCAGCAGTTCTCTTTACGAGCAGTACTTC
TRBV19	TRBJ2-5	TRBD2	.	CASSKGGETQYF	TGTGCCAGTAGTAAGGGAGGGGAGACCCAGTACTTC
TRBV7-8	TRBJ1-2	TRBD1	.	CASSSTPSGTGVYGYTF	TGTGCCAGCAGCTCGACGCCCTCCGGGACAGGGGTCTATGGCTACACCTTC
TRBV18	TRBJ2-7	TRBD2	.	CASSRAGTSGRRRYEQYF	TGTGCCAGCTCACGAGCCGGGACTAGCGGGAGAAGACGGTACGAGCAGTACTTC
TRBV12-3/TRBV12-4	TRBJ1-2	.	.	CASSSDSPLGYTF	TGTGCCAGCAGTTCGGACAGTCCGCTCGGCTACACCTTC
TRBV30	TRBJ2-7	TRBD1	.	CAWGTGGEQYF	TGTGCCTGGGGTACAGGGGGCGAGCAGTACTTC
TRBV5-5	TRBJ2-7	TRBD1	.	CASSRQGAYEQYF	TGTGCCAGCAGCCGACAGGGGGCTTACGAGCAGTACTTC
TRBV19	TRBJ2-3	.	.	CASSILADFITDTQYF	TGTGCCAGTAGTATTTTAGCGGATTTTATCACAGATACGCAGTATTTT
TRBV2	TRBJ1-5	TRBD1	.	CASSERQGSNQPQHF	TGTGCCAGCAGTGAAAGACAGGGTAGCAATCAGCCCCAGCATTTT
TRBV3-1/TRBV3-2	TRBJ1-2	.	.	CASSQDLQGRPYGYTF	TGTGCCAGCAGCCAAGATCTTCAGGGCCGCCCCTATGGCTACACCTTC
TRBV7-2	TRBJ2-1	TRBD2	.	CASSSPGLAPYNEQFF	TGTGCCAGCAGCTCCCCGGGACTAGCGCCCTACAATGAGCAGTTCTTC
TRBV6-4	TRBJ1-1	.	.	CASRAAGGGNTEAFF	TGTGCCAGCAGGGCCGCCGGGGGGGGGAACACTGAAGCTTTCTTT
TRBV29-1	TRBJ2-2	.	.	CSVDTAARTGELFF	TGCAGCGTAGATACAGCGGCTCGAACCGGGGAGCTGTTTTTT
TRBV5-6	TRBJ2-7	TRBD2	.	CASSSETSGPSYEQYF	TGTGCCAGCAGCTCTGAGACTAGCGGGCCCTCCTACGAGCAGTACTTC
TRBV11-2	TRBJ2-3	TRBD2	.	CASSPPKLAARDTQYF	TGTGCCAGCAGCCCGCCAAAACTAGCGGCCCGAGATACGCAGTATTTT
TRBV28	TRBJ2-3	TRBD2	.	CASSPRGLAGGGADTQYF	TGTGCCAGCAGTCCTAGAGGACTAGCGGGAGGAGGCGCAGATACGCAGTATTTT
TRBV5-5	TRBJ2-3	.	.	CASTMGLDTQYF	TGTGCCAGCACAATGGGACTAGATACGCAGTATTTT
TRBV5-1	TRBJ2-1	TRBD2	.	CASSFGTSGRANEQFF	TGCGCCAGCAGCTTCGGGACTAGCGGGAGAGCGAATGAGCAGTTCTTC
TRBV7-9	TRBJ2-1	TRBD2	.	CASSSTLAASYNEQFF	TGTGCCAGCAGCTCTACCCTAGCGGCCTCCTACAATGAGCAGTTCTTC
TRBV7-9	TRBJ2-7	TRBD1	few	CASSLTGTYEQYF	TGTGCCAGCAGCTTGACAGGGACCTACGAGCAGTACTTC
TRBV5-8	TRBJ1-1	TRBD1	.	CASHRGLIMNTEAFF	TGTGCCAGCCACAGGGGGCTCATCATGAACACTGAAGCTTTCTTT